The TCR beta chain described here comes from a study of control samples from healthy donors and cancer patients. The assay was immunoSEQ multiplex PCR, and TCRdb's table has in-frame clones only and misses some. This table holds approximately 90,000 clones, roughly 86% found once. The sequenced sample consisted of blood. This TCR was recovered from a man aged 25-40 years in good health.

CDR3: CASSVLPGQGISYEQYV. The CDR3 nucleotides read TGTGCCAGCAGTGTCCTACCGGGACAGGGGATTTCCTACGAGCAGTACGTC. The chain carries TRBV6-2 or TRBV6-3 and TRBJ2-7, with TRBD1 identical over 10 bases. The V gene end was trimmed by 5 bases and the J gene end by 1 base; junction bases not matched to a gene: 11. Looked up from germline, CDR1 is MNHEY and CDR2 is SVGEGT. The CDR3 covers 17 residues.